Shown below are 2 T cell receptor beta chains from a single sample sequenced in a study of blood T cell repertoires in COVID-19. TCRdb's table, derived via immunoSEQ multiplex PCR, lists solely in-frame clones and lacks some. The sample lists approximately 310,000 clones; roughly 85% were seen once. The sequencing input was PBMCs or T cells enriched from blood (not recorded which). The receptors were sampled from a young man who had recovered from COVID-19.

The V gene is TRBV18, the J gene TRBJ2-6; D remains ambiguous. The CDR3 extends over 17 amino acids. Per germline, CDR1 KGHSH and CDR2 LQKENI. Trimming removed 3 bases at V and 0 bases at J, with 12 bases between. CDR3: CASSPSIVSSGANVLTF. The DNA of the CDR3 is TGTGCCAGCTCACCTAGCATAGTCTCCTCTGGGGCCAACGTCCTGACTTTC.

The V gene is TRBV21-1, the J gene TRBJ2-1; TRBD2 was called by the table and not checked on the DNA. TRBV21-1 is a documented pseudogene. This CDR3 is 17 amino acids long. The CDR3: CASSKVGGPSSYNEQFF. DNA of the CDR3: TGTGCCAGCAGCAAAGTCGGGGGGCCCAGCTCCTACAATGAGCAGTTCTTC.